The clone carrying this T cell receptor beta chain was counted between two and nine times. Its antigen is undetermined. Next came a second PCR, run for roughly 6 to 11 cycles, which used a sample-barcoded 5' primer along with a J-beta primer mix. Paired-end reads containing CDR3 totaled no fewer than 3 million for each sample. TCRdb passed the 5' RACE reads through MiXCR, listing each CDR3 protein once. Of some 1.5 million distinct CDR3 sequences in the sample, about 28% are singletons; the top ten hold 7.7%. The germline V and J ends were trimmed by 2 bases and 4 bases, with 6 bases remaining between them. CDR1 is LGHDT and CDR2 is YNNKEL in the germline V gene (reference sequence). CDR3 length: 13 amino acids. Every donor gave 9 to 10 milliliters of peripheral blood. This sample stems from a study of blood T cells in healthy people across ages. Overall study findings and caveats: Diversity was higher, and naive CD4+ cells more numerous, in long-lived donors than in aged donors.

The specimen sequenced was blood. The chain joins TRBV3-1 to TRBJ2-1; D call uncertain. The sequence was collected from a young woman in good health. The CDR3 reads CASSQWGYNEQFF. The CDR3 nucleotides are TGTGCCAGCAGCCAATGGGGATACAATGAGCAGTTCTTC.